The rows below give T cell receptor beta chains drawn from one sample of a study of blood T cell repertoires in COVID-19. TCRdb's copy holds only in-frame clones and misses some; the assay was immunoSEQ multiplex PCR. This sample has 90,000 to 100,000 clones, with more than 70% found just once. The sequenced material came from peripheral blood. These receptors all come from a man in his sixties or seventies with acute or convalescent COVID-19. Both conserved end residues are part of each CDR3. A D gene is named only where the DNA matches it firmly. Size is omitted from some rows. Given values are once, few, many or a class for expanded clones.

D: TRBD1
J: TRBJ1-2
size: few
V: TRBV29-1
DNA: TGCAGCGTTGGAGGTGGACAGGGCTATGGCTACACCTTC
CDR3: CSVGGGQGYGYTF

D: NA
J: TRBJ1-1
size: NA
V: TRBV5-1
DNA: TGCGCCAGCAGCTTGGGACCTGACAGTATGAACACTGAAGCTTTCTTT
CDR3: CASSLGPDSMNTEAFF

D: NA
J: TRBJ2-7
size: NA
V: TRBV18
DNA: TGTGCCAGCTCACCCAGCTCCTACGAGCAGTACTTC
CDR3: CASSPSSYEQYF

D: NA
J: TRBJ2-6
size: few
V: TRBV9
DNA: TGTGCCAGCAGCGCCTTCTCTGGGGCCAACGTCCTGACTTTC
CDR3: CASSAFSGANVLTF

D: NA
J: TRBJ1-2
size: NA
V: TRBV7-2
DNA: TGTGCCAGCAGCTTAGCGCCAGGGTCGAACTATGGCTACACCTTC
CDR3: CASSLAPGSNYGYTF

D: TRBD1
J: TRBJ2-7
size: few
V: TRBV7-2
DNA: TGTGCCAGCAGCTCCCCGACAGGGGGAGCCAACGAGCAGTACTTC
CDR3: CASSSPTGGANEQYF

D: TRBD1
J: TRBJ1-1
size: once
V: TRBV7-3
DNA: TGTGCCAGCAGCTATGGGACAGGGGGCTCGACTGAAGCTTTCTTT
CDR3: CASSYGTGGSTEAFF

D: TRBD1
J: TRBJ1-5
size: NA
V: TRBV28
DNA: TGTGCCAGCAGTTCGGCTTCAGGGGGAAGTCAGCCCCAGCATTTT
CDR3: CASSSASGGSQPQHF

D: NA
J: TRBJ2-1
size: NA
V: TRBV6-5
DNA: TGTGCCAGCAGTTACGGTGGGTCAGGGAAGCGCGAGCAGTTCTTC
CDR3: CASSYGGSGKREQFF

D: TRBD1
J: TRBJ1-1
size: many
V: TRBV5-6
DNA: TGTGCCAGCAGCGGAGACAGGGGTCGAAACACTGAAGCTTTCTTT
CDR3: CASSGDRGRNTEAFF

D: NA
J: TRBJ1-2
size: many
V: TRBV7-2
DNA: TGTGCCAGCAGCTTAAACCAGGGTAGGAACTATGGCTACACCTTC
CDR3: CASSLNQGRNYGYTF

D: TRBD1
J: TRBJ2-5
size: NA
V: TRBV5-1
DNA: TGCGCCAGCAGCTTGGGGGACAGGGTGCAAGAGACCCAGTACTTC
CDR3: CASSLGDRVQETQYF

D: TRBD2
J: TRBJ2-7
size: NA
V: TRBV29-1
DNA: TGCAGCGCCCTACTAGCGGGAGTACATGGGCAGTACTTC
CDR3: CSALLAGVHGQYF

D: TRBD1
J: TRBJ2-7
size: NA
V: TRBV7-2
DNA: TGTGCCAGCAGCTGGGACAGAGCCTACGAGCAGTACTTC
CDR3: CASSWDRAYEQYF

D: TRBD2
J: TRBJ2-7
size: NA
V: TRBV5-1
DNA: TGCGCCAGCAGCCGGACTAGCGGGACCTACGAGCAGTACTTC
CDR3: CASSRTSGTYEQYF

D: NA
J: TRBJ2-5
size: NA
V: TRBV7-2
DNA: TGTGCCAGCAGACAACTAGCCTGGGAGACCCAGTACTTC
CDR3: CASRQLAWETQYF

D: NA
J: TRBJ1-3
size: NA
V: TRBV7-8
DNA: TGTGCCAGCAGCCCACGCAACAGGGCATCTGGAAACACCATATATTTT
CDR3: CASSPRNRASGNTIYF

D: NA
J: TRBJ2-4
size: NA
V: TRBV5-1
DNA: TGCGCCAGCAGCCGGGGGACAGAAAACATTCAGTACTTC
CDR3: CASSRGTENIQYF

D: NA
J: TRBJ1-2
size: NA
V: TRBV29-1
DNA: TGCAGCGTTGGCGGAAGGGTTAGCGATGGCTACACCTTC
CDR3: CSVGGRVSDGYTF